These 32 T cell receptor beta chains share one sample of origin, sequenced in a study of quantifying T cell responses using KT2 cells. Study details: Reverse transcription used primers in the TCR alpha and beta constant regions.

Each cDNA got a UMI-containing oligo ligated at its 3' end. First-round PCR used around 4 cycles and beta primers RC1.1 and RC1.2 covering TRBC1 and TRBC2. Each CDR3 protein gets one entry after TCRdb re-called the UMI-ligation and nested PCR reads with MiXCR. This sample carries approximately 60,000 distinct CDR3 sequences, roughly an eighth of them seen once, and the ten largest clones take about 9%. Sequencing was performed on PBMCs spiked with cells of the T cell clone KT2. The receptors here all came from a human donor.

This clonotype was recorded at least ten times. This chain links TRBV7-9 with TRBJ2-7; 8 nucleotides align to TRBD1. CDR3 size: 15 residues. V lost 4 bases, J lost 7 bases, and 12 bases stayed unmatched. The germline V gene encodes CDR1 SEHNR and CDR2 FQNEAQ (reference sequence). The chain's CDR3 is CASSSRDRSPTEQYF. CDR3 sequence (DNA): TGTGCCAGCAGCTCCCGGGACAGGAGTCCTACGGAGCAGTACTTC.

This clonotype was counted a few times. The J gene is TRBJ2-2, the V gene TRBV6-4; the match to TRBD1 covers 7 bases. CDR1 MRHNA and CDR2 SNTAGT come from the germline V gene. Germline trimming cut 6 bases from V and 5 bases from J; bases unmatched to any gene: 6. This CDR3 comprises 14 residues. The CDR3, as DNA: TGTGCCAGCAGCCGGGACAGTAGTACCGGGGAGCTGTTTTTT. This gives the protein CASSRDSSTGELFF.

The J gene is TRBJ2-3, the V gene TRBV10-1; maybe TRBD2 (6 bases). The germline V gene has CDR1 WNHNN and CDR2 SYGVQD (reference sequence). The V end lost 7 bases, the J end lost 2 bases, and 13 bases lay between the germline ends. This CDR3 has 14 amino acids. CDR3 residues: CASTGTCTTDTQYF. Written as DNA, the CDR3 is TGCGCCAGCACCGGGACTTGCACCACAGATACGCAGTATTTT.

The rearrangement uses TRBV4-2 and TRBJ2-1; 11 nucleotides line up with TRBD2. V shed 3 bases, J shed 3 bases, and the junction held 13 bases outside the gene matches. Germline CDR1 is LGHNA and CDR2 is YNFKEQ. The CDR3 contains 19 residues. The CDR3 reads CASSQRLAGTFLNYNEQFF. The CDR3 bases are TGTGCCAGCAGCCAGAGACTAGCGGGAACTTTTCTTAACTACAATGAGCAGTTCTTC.

The gene calls are TRBV7-9 and TRBJ2-7; tentative D call: TRBD2 (7 bases). The CDR3 runs to 15 residues. V gave up 3 bases and J gave up 3 bases, with 15 bases separating them. Per germline, CDR1 SEHNR and CDR2 FQNEAQ (reference sequence). The CDR3 coding sequence is TGTGCCAGCAGCTTCGAGCAGGGGAGGGACTACGAGCAGTACTTC. Its protein is CASSFEQGRDYEQYF.

This clonotype came up many times. For the CDR3, the DNA is TGTGCCAGCAGCTTAGATCGGAGCGATACGCAGTATTTT. Translated, it gives CASSLDRSDTQYF. The chain combines TRBV11-2 with TRBJ2-3, with D hard to call. The length of the CDR3 is 13 residues. The V end was cut by 0 bases, the J end by 6 bases, with 7 bases between. CDR1 SGHAT and CDR2 FQNNGV come from the germline V gene.

As concerns this clonotype: The DNA is omitted, as the CDR3 cannot be located on it reliably, and the CDR3 follows TCRdb's listing. The chain joins TRBV14 to TRBJ2-3; the table calls TRBD2, which could not be checked here. With termini counted, the CDR3 has 14 amino acids. Germline V lookup: CDR1 SGHDN, CDR2 FVKESK. The CDR3 spells CASSQVASGSPSYF.

This clonotype was observed a handful of times. The gene calls are TRBV7-3 and TRBJ2-3; TRBD1 agrees at 9 bases. Germline-derived CDR1 and CDR2 are SGHTA and FQGTGA. The CDR3 has 15 amino acids. J was trimmed by 9 bases and V by 1 base; bases with no gene match: 8. CDR3 coding DNA: TGTGCCAGCAGCTTAAGGACAGGGGTACAGGAAACGCAGTATTTT. Its translation is CASSLRTGVQETQYF.

This clonotype was observed at least ten times. The gene calls are TRBV5-8 and TRBJ1-1; no reliable D call. The V and J ends lost 0 bases and 4 bases respectively, with 10 bases between them. Germline V lookup: CDR1 SGHTS, CDR2 YDEGEE. The CDR3 spans 14 residues. The CDR3 DNA reads TGTGCCAGCAGCTTGGCGACATTGAGCACTGAAGCTTTCTTT. It encodes CASSLATLSTEAFF.

This clonotype turned up a few times. This chain connects TRBV6-1 to TRBJ1-1, with TRBD1 identical over 7 bases. The CDR3 consists of 16 residues. CDR1 is MNHNS and CDR2 is SASEGT in the germline V gene. Germline trimming cut 3 bases from V and 3 bases from J; bases unmatched to any gene: 10. The CDR3 is CASSEPYRGFYTEAFF. CDR3 nucleotides: TGTGCCAGCAGTGAGCCTTACAGGGGCTTCTACACTGAAGCTTTCTTT.

This clonotype was detected many times. The chain recombines TRBV27 with TRBJ2-7; 10 bases map to TRBD2. The CDR3 spans 16 residues. CDR1 and CDR2 (germline): MNHEY, SMNVEV (reference sequence). V dropped 6 bases and J dropped 7; count of bases not matched to a gene: 15. The CDR3, as DNA: TGTGCCAGCAGAACTAGCGGGGCTTTCCTGGGGGGGGAGCAGTACTTC. It codes for CASRTSGAFLGGEQYF.

This clonotype was counted many times. V gene TRBV7-3 combines with J gene TRBJ2-1, with 8 bases lining up with TRBD1. The junction had 7 bases not matched to a gene; V was cut back by 2 bases and J by 7 bases. The CDR3 loop spans 15 amino acids. CDR1 is SGHTA and CDR2 is FQGTGA in the germline V gene. The CDR3 coding sequence is TGTGCCAGCAGCTTAGGACAGGGTTTATCTAATGAGCAGTTCTTC. Translated, it gives CASSLGQGLSNEQFF.

This clonotype was seen at least ten times. The CDR3 DNA reads as TGTGCCAGCAGCCAAGAAACGACGCTAGCGGGGGTGGAGACCCAGTACTTC. It specifies CASSQETTLAGVETQYF. V is TRBV3-1 and J is TRBJ2-5; 10 bases match TRBD2. The J segment lost 5 bases and the V segment lost 0 bases, leaving 9 bases of the junction unmatched. The CDR3 runs to 17 residues. CDR1 LGHDT and CDR2 YNNKEL come from the germline V gene (reference sequence).

This sequence joins TRBV12-3 or TRBV12-4 and TRBJ2-1, with 7 bases identical to TRBD2. J lost 0 bases, V lost 10 bases, and 27 bases had no gene match. The CDR3 totals 21 residues. CDR3 nucleotide sequence: TGTGCCACCCCCCAGAAACCCCCGGCTAGCGGAACTGAAACCTCCTACAATGAGCAGTTCTTC. This translates into CATPQKPPASGTETSYNEQFF.

The chain carries TRBV12-3 or TRBV12-4 and TRBJ2-3, with 9 bases fitting TRBD1. Trimming at V came to 5 bases and at J to 4 bases, leaving 13 bases not matched to a gene. The CDR3 runs 17 residues. CDR3 in DNA: TGTGCCAGCAGTCTAACCGGACAGGGGTCTGCGGCAGATACGCAGTATTTT. It translates to CASSLTGQGSAADTQYF.

V usage is TRBV5-6 and J usage is TRBJ2-5; 12 bases map to TRBD2. V dropped 4 bases and J dropped 2; count of bases not matched to a gene: 6. This CDR3 region has 16 residues. Germline assignment: CDR1 SGHDT and CDR2 YYEEEE. The CDR3 DNA follows: TGTGCCAGCAGCATCGGACTAGCGGGGAAACAAGAGACCCAGTACTTC. Protein: CASSIGLAGKQETQYF. Complete variable domain (other parts from reference TRBV5-6 and TRBJ2-5): DAGVTQSPTHLIKTRGQQVTLRCSPKSGHDTVSWYQQALGQGPQFIFQYYEEEERQRGNFPDRFSGHQFPNYSSELNVNALLLGDSALYLCASSIGLAGKQETQYFGPGTRLLVL.

This rearrangement joins TRBV6-1 to TRBJ2-5, with 7 bases lining up with TRBD1. Losses at the gene ends were 0 bases for V and 2 bases for J; bases not matched to a gene: 15. Looked up from germline, CDR1 is MNHNS and CDR2 is SASEGT. This CDR3 contains 19 residues. The DNA for the CDR3 is TGTGCCAGCAGTGAAGCCCCCAGGGGGTCCCTCCACCTTCAAGAGACCCAGTACTTC. Its protein product is CASSEAPRGSLHLQETQYF.

The chain has TRBV11-2 and TRBJ2-1, with 13 nucleotides matching TRBD2. This CDR3 has 15 amino acids. The germline V gene encodes CDR1 SGHAT and CDR2 FQNNGV. The trim removed 6 bases at V and 5 bases at J, leaving 4 bases unmatched. The CDR3 loop reads CASSLLAGGHNEQFF. The CDR3, as DNA: TGTGCCAGCAGTCTACTAGCGGGAGGGCACAATGAGCAGTTCTTC.

This clonotype appeared many times. The chain has TRBV23-1 and TRBJ2-5; 9 bases map to TRBD1. TRBV23-1 is annotated as an ORF whose role is uncertain. The CDR3 loop spans 11 amino acids. Trimming removed 8 bases from V and 9 bases from J; junction bases left unmatched: 4. The CDR3 region is CASSDRGAQYF. The CDR3 nucleotides read TGCGCCAGCTCTGACAGGGGGGCCCAGTACTTC.

V gene TRBV9 combines with J gene TRBJ2-7; D is perhaps TRBD1 (6 bases). Trimming shortened V by 3 bases and J by 0 bases, and 10 bases separated the two germline ends. The CDR3 totals 14 residues. Germline loops: CDR1 SGDLS, CDR2 YYNGEE. The CDR3 sequence is CASSGGQSSYEQYF. The CDR3 DNA reads as TGTGCCAGCAGCGGAGGACAGAGCTCCTACGAGCAGTACTTC. Based on the CDR3 plus reference TRBV9 and TRBJ2-7, the full variable domain is DSGVTQTPKHLITATGQRVTLRCSPRSGDLSVYWYQQSLDQGLQFLIQYYNGEERAKGNILERFSAQQFPDLHSELNLSSLELGDSALYFCASSGGQSSYEQYFGPGTRLTVT.

This clonotype has more than one count but fewer than ten. This chain joins TRBV27 and TRBJ2-7; a weak D match, TRBD1 (6 bases). CDR1 MNHEY and CDR2 SMNVEV come from the germline V gene (reference sequence). V gave up 4 bases and J gave up 7 bases, with 23 bases separating them. This CDR3 region has 16 residues. CDR3 residues: CASSSSRQEIWREQYF. CDR3 bases: TGTGCCAGCAGTTCCTCCCGACAGGAAATTTGGAGGGAGCAGTACTTC.

The rearrangement joins TRBV20-1 to TRBJ1-1; 11 nucleotides align to TRBD1. V trimming: 6 bases; J trimming: 4 bases; junction bases outside the gene matches: 7. This CDR3 contains 14 residues. The V gene's germline CDR1 is DFQATT and CDR2 SNEGSKA (reference sequence). CDR3 protein: CSARPGQGVTEAFF. The CDR3 DNA reads as TGCAGTGCCCGACCGGGACAGGGGGTCACTGAAGCTTTCTTT.

This clonotype has only a few counts. CDR3 amino acids: CASSHRDSLDTEAFF. In nucleotides, the CDR3 is TGTGCCAGCAGCCACCGGGACAGCCTTGACACTGAAGCTTTCTTT. The gene calls are TRBV3-1 and TRBJ1-1; 7 positions match TRBD1. Germline trimming cut 3 bases from V and 3 bases from J; bases unmatched to any gene: 7. Germline V lookup: CDR1 LGHDT, CDR2 YNNKEL (reference sequence). The CDR3 totals 15 residues. Together with reference TRBV3-1 and TRBJ1-1, the CDR3 gives the full variable domain: DTAVSQTPKYLVTQMGNDKSIKCEQNLGHDTMYWYKQDSKKFLKIMFSYNNKELIINETVPNRFSPKSPDKAHLNLHINSLELGDSAVYFCASSHRDSLDTEAFFGQGTRLTVV.

V and J are TRBV6-2 or TRBV6-3 and TRBJ2-1, with a possible D match to TRBD2 (6 bases). CDR1 is MNHEY, CDR2 SVGEGT, per germline. Between the trimmed V and J ends, which lost 4 bases and 9 bases, there was a span of 13 bases. This CDR3 spans 13 amino acids. CDR3 residues: CASSSWSGGEQFF. Written as DNA, the CDR3 is TGTGCCAGCAGTTCCTGGTCCGGGGGTGAGCAGTTCTTC.

The chain joins TRBV7-9 to TRBJ1-2, with D possibly being TRBD1 (6 bases). Trimming took off 0 bases at V and 1 base at J, with 15 bases between the two ends. Germline assignment: CDR1 SEHNR and CDR2 FQNEAQ (reference sequence). CDR3 length equals 17 residues. CDR3 region: CASSLAPWTANNYGYTF. CDR3 DNA sequence: TGTGCCAGCAGCTTAGCCCCGTGGACAGCTAATAACTATGGCTACACCTTC.

The chain employs TRBV7-9 and TRBJ2-3; 9 bases line up with TRBD1. The CDR3 is made up of 18 amino acids. Germline V gene sequence: CDR1 SEHNR, CDR2 FQNEAQ (reference sequence). J gave up 0 bases and V 3 bases, and 10 bases lay outside the gene matches. For the CDR3, the DNA is TGTGCCAGCAGCTTCCTACAGGGGGCGGTTTTTAGCACAGATACGCAGTATTTT. Protein sequence: CASSFLQGAVFSTDTQYF.

The gene calls are TRBV4-1 and TRBJ2-5; TRBD2 might be the D (5 bases). The CDR3 covers 15 residues. CDR1 and CDR2 from the germline V gene are MGHRA and YSYEKL. V was trimmed by 0 bases and J by 5 bases, leaving 13 bases between them. The CDR3: CASSQDGTRGETQYF. The CDR3 DNA is TGCGCCAGCAGCCAAGATGGTACCCGGGGTGAGACCCAGTACTTC.

Many counts were recorded for this clonotype. V and J are TRBV20-1 and TRBJ2-7, with 8 bases matching TRBD2. Germline V CDR1 and CDR2: DFQATT, SNEGSKA (reference sequence). Trimming cost V 3 bases and J 6 bases; bases outside gene matches: 7. The CDR3 consists of 13 residues. As DNA, the CDR3 is TGCAGTGCTAGGGGTAGCGGGGAACTCGAGCAGTACTTC. It yields the protein CSARGSGELEQYF.

This clonotype was observed at least ten times. The rearrangement uses TRBV29-1 and TRBJ2-5; tentatively, D is TRBD1 (5 bases). V shed 2 bases and J shed 5 bases, with 12 bases lying between them. CDR1 and CDR2 from the germline V gene are SQVTM and ANQGSEA. The CDR3 extends over 13 amino acids. In nucleotides, the CDR3 is TGCAGCGTTGAATGGCAGGGATCGGAGACCCAGTACTTC. It translates to CSVEWQGSETQYF.

There are a few counts of this clonotype. This chain uses TRBV7-2 with TRBJ1-5, with D tentatively TRBD1 (5 bases). Trimming shortened V by 4 bases and J by 1 base, and 14 bases separated the two germline ends. The CDR3 is 16 amino acids. Germline V gives CDR1 SGHTA, CDR2 FQGNSA. DNA of the CDR3: TGTGCCAGCAGCTACGGGACCGGACGGAGCAATCAGCCCCAGCATTTT. Translated, it gives CASSYGTGRSNQPQHF.

This clonotype occurred a few times. This chain uses TRBV7-3 with TRBJ2-1; D unclear. The ends were cut back, 4 bases at V and 9 bases at J, with 13 bases in the middle. There are 13 residues in the CDR3. Germline lookup yields CDR1 SGHTA and CDR2 FQGTGA. The CDR3, as DNA: TGTGCCAGCAGCTCCACCTTATGGGGTGAGCAGTTCTTC. Amino acids: CASSSTLWGEQFF. Full variable domain (outside the CDR3, taken from reference TRBV7-3 and TRBJ2-1): GAGVSQTPSNKVTEKGKYVELRCDPISGHTALYWYRQSLGQGPEFLIYFQGTGAADDSGLPNDRFFAVRPEGSVSTLKIQRTERGDSAVYLCASSSTLWGEQFFGPGTRLTVL.

V gene TRBV5-1 combines with J gene TRBJ1-2; D may be TRBD1 (5 bases). V dropped 4 bases and J dropped 7 bases, with 23 bases sitting between them. This CDR3 spans 16 amino acids. Per the germline V gene, CDR1 is SGHRS and CDR2 is YFSETQ. The CDR3 DNA is TGCGCCAGCAGCCCCGACGGGGACCCCATTGGCAGTGGCTACACCTTC. Protein product: CASSPDGDPIGSGYTF. The full variable domain, completed using reference TRBV5-1 and TRBJ1-2, is KAGVTQTPRYLIKTRGQQVTLSCSPISGHRSVSWYQQTPGQGLQFLFEYFSETQRNKGNFPGRFSGRQFSNSRSEMNVSTLELGDSALYLCASSPDGDPIGSGYTFGSGTRLTVV.